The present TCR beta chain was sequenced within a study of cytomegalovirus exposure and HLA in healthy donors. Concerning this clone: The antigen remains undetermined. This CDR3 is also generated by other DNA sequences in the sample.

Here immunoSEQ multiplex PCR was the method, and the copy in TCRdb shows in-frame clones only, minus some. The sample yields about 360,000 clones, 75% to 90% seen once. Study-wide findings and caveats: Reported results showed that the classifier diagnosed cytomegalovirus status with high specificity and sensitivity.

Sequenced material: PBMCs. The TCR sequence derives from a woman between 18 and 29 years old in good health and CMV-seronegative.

DNA for the CDR3: TGCGCCAGCAGCCTAGGGGACAGCCAAGAGACCCAGTACTTC. Translation: CASSLGDSQETQYF. This rearrangement joins TRBV5-1 to TRBJ2-5; the match to TRBD1 covers 7 bases. The CDR3 contains 14 residues. CDR1 and CDR2 (germline): SGHRS, YFSETQ. V lost 4 bases, J lost 1 base, and 4 bases stayed unmatched.